This TCR beta chain originates from a study of blood T cell repertoires in COVID-19 (TCRdb year 2020). Study-level background: Samples covering the acute and convalescent phases of COVID-19 were provided by collaborators in the United States, Italy and Spain. The material from the prospective study consisted of cDNA or gDNA derived from T cells, B-cell-depleted T cells, or PBMCs. Deeply sampled blood TCRbeta repertoires from subjects exposed to, actively infected with, or recovered from COVID-19 were included in the dataset. The repertoires were released in a freely available public database meant as a resource for research on the immune response to SARS-CoV-2. The samples were drawn from the first 160 participants of the ongoing ImmuneRACE study and from over a thousand subjects provided by 6 global collaborators. A de-identified subject ID, COVID-19 status, age in years and sex were almost always included in the sample metadata. Where HLA class I and class II types were available, the types were taken from metadata supplied by the sample provider, not from assay-based typing. Overall study results and their limits: The quantity of clinical and demographic metadata differed by source and by participant and was supplied without curation.

To note about this clone: This clone's antigen is unknown. No much larger clonotype is one base removed from it; base qualities were not supplied.

The collaborating institutions used their own protocols to collect whole blood in K2EDTA tubes. For TCRbeta analysis, collaborators shipped samples in one of three forms: frozen whole blood, isolated PBMCs, or DNA extracted from either of those sample types. Including cysteine and phenylalanine, the CDR3 has 15 amino acids. Only the CDR3 DNA stays, 45 bases, in frame from base 1. CDR1 and CDR2, per the germline V gene (reference sequence), are SEHNR and FQNEAQ. From V the trimming removes 0 bases and from J it removes 8 bases, while the gene matches leave 7 bases of the junction unaccounted for. TCRbeta CDR3 regions were amplified from genomic DNA using the immunoSEQ Assay, a bias-controlled multiplex PCR. The study's own analysis went as follows. The number of nucleated cells in each sample was estimated from the amplification of reference gene primers within the assay. To quantify the absolute abundance of each unique TCRbeta CDR3 rearrangement, sequence reads were collapsed and filtered. For each sample, productive Simpson clonality was calculated as the square root of Simpson's diversity index across productive rearrangements. TCRdb took this table from immuneACCESS and kept in-frame rearrangements with V and J called. Such tables lack part of the clones; where checked against another copy, unresolved V genes explain under half of the gap, and the rest is unexplained. Clone size and the V and J calls come from that table; the DNA yielded D and trimming. The sample yields about 93,000 clones; almost 80% were counted once. The top ten constitute 16% of the sample.

Sequenced sample: peripheral blood. The rearrangement combines TRBV7-9 with TRBJ2-1; 7 bases in between match TRBD2. The receptor was derived from a human donor in a cohort sampled during active COVID-19. The CDR3 amino acid sequence is: CASSLALPSGDEQFF. The nucleotide sequence reads TGTGCCAGCAGCTTAGCTCTCCCTAGCGGCGATGAGCAGTTCTTC.